This TCR beta chain was recovered during a study of blood T cell repertoires in COVID-19. Generated by immunoSEQ multiplex PCR, the TCRdb table keeps only in-frame clones and is missing some. The sample includes around 400,000 clones, nearly 90% of them seen just once. This CDR3 region has 13 residues. V lost 3 bases to trimming and J lost 5 bases, with 10 bases between them. Germline V lookup: CDR1 MDHEN, CDR2 SYDVKM. Within 2 weeks before study entry, exposed participants met a COVID-19 case. The sequencing sample was made of PBMCs or T cells enriched from blood (not recorded which). This receptor was identified in a woman younger than 30 who had been exposed to COVID-19. The chain links TRBV28 to TRBJ1-2, with a tentative D call TRBD1 (6 bases). CDR3 coding DNA: TGTGCCAGCAGTTTCGGGACACCGTATGGCTACACCTTC. Its translation is CASSFGTPYGYTF.